Listed here are 7 T cell receptor beta chains from one sample, sequenced in a study of cytomegalovirus exposure and HLA in healthy donors. Researchers ran the PCR with 60 Vbeta and 13 Jbeta primers. TCRdb's copy holds only in-frame clones and misses some; the assay was immunoSEQ multiplex PCR. Found here are 90,000 to 100,000 clones, 76% of them singletons; the top ten hold 2%. Sequenced: PBMCs. The receptors were gathered from a man aged 40-55 years in good health and CMV-seronegative.

J is TRBJ1-2 and V is TRBV6-1; D not certain. Per germline, CDR1 MNHNS and CDR2 SASEGT. V was clipped by 6 bases and J by 0 bases, with 5 bases between them. The CDR3 has 12 residues. The CDR3 is CASSPANYGYTF. CDR3 bases: TGTGCCAGCAGCCCAGCTAACTATGGCTACACCTTC.

The chain is built from TRBV10-2 and TRBJ2-3; maybe TRBD2 (6 bases). The CDR3 is 15 residues long. V was pared by 6 bases and J by 5 bases, with 18 bases between. Germline V lookup: CDR1 WSHSY, CDR2 SAAADI. The CDR3 DNA follows: TGCGCCAGCAGGGACGGGAGTGGGCAAGGAGATACGCAGTATTTT. It codes for CASRDGSGQGDTQYF.

In its sample, this clone was seen a few times. The chain is built from TRBV5-8 and TRBJ1-6; D not resolved. Germline V gene data show CDR1 as SGHTS and CDR2 as YDEGEE. Trimming shortened V by 4 bases and J by 6 bases, and 8 bases separated the two germline ends. The CDR3 has 13 residues. The CDR3 spells CASSPGVNSPLHF. In DNA, the CDR3 is TGTGCCAGCAGCCCTGGAGTTAATTCACCCCTCCACTTT.

In this sample, this clone turned up once. The chain joins TRBV11-3 to TRBJ2-5; 7 nucleotides align to TRBD2. Germline CDR1 reads SGHNT; CDR2 reads YENEEA. The CDR3 consists of 13 residues. Trimming at V came to 2 bases and at J to 7 bases, leaving 4 bases not matched to a gene. This CDR3 reads CASSLRGEGTQYF. As DNA, the CDR3 is TGTGCCAGCAGCTTACGGGGGGAAGGGACCCAGTACTTC.

This clone was seen a handful of times. The chain carries TRBV19 and TRBJ1-5; D gene unclear. With 3 bases removed from V and 0 bases from J, the gap between germline ends came to 12 bases. This CDR3 is 16 amino acids long. Germline CDR1 reads LNHDA; CDR2 reads SQIVND (reference sequence). The CDR3 region is CASSISAAYSNQPQHF. The CDR3 nucleotides read TGTGCCAGTAGTATCAGCGCCGCATATAGCAATCAGCCCCAGCATTTT.

The rearrangement uses TRBV27 and TRBJ2-3; 9 bases line up with TRBD2. Germline values: CDR1 MNHEY, CDR2 SMNVEV (reference sequence). There are 22 residues in the CDR3. J gave up 0 bases and V 3 bases, and 22 bases lay outside the gene matches. CDR3 amino acids: CASSLFPVGLAGNITSTDTQYF. The CDR3 coding sequence is TGTGCCAGCAGTTTGTTCCCGGTAGGGCTAGCGGGGAATATTACTAGCACAGATACGCAGTATTTT.

The chain couples TRBV5-1 to TRBJ2-2, with TRBD2 as a possible D gene (7 bases). Germline V gene sequence: CDR1 SGHRS, CDR2 YFSETQ. Trimming removed 4 bases from V and 2 bases from J, with 21 bases in between. The CDR3 length is 18 residues. CDR3 sequence: CASSLRPGAGANTGELFF. Written as DNA, the CDR3 is TGCGCCAGCAGCCTCCGCCCCGGGGCGGGGGCTAACACCGGGGAGCTGTTTTTT.